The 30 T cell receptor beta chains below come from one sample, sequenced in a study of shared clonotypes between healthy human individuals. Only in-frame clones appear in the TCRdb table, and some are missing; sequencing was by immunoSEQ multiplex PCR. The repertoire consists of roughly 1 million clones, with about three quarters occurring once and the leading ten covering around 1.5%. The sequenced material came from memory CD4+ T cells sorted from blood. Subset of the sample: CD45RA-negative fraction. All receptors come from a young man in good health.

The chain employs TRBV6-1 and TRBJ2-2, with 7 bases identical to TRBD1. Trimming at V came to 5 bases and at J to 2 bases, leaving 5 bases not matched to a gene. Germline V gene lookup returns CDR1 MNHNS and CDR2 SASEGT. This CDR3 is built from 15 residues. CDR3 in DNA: TGTGCCAGCAGTTGGGACAGCTACAACACCGGGGAGCTGTTTTTT. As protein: CASSWDSYNTGELFF.

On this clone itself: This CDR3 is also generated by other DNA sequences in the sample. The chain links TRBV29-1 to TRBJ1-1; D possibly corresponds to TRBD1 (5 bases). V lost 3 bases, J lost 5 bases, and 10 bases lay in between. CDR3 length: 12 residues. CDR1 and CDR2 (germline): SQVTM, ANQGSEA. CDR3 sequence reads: CSVDRVGTEAFF. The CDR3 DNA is TGCAGCGTTGACAGGGTGGGGACTGAAGCTTTCTTT.

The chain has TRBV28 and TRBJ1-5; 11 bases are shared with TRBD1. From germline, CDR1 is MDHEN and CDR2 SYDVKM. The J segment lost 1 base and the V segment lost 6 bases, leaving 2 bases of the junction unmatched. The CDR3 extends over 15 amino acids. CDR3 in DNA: TGTGCCAGCAGAGGGACAGGGGGGAGCAATCAGCCCCAGCATTTT. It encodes CASRGTGGSNQPQHF. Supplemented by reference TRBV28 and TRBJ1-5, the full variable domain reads DVKVTQSSRYLVKRTGEKVFLECVQDMDHENMFWYRQDPGLGLRLIYFSYDVKMKEKGDIPEGYSVSREKKERFSLILESASTNQTSMYLCASRGTGGSNQPQHFGDGTRLSIL.

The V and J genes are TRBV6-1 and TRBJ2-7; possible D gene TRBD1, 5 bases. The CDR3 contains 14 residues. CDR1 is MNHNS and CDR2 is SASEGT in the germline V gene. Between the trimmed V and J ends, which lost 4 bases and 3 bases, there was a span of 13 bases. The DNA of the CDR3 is TGTGCCAGCAGTGGGGGCAGCAATAACTACGAGCAGTACTTC. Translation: CASSGGSNNYEQYF.

The CDR3 sequence is CASSKLGDGGGNYYNEQFF. In DNA form, the CDR3 reads TGTGCCAGCAGTAAGTTGGGGGATGGCGGGGGAAACTACTACAATGAGCAGTTCTTC. V and J are TRBV27 and TRBJ2-1, with 7 bases fitting TRBD2. The germline CDR1 and CDR2 sequences are MNHEY and SMNVEV (reference sequence). Trimming removed 5 bases from V and 3 bases from J; junction bases left unmatched: 19. The CDR3 has 19 amino acids.

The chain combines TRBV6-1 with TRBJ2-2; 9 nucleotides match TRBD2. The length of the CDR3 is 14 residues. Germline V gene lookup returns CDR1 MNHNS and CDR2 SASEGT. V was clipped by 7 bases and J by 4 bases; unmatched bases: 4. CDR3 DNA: TGTGCCAGCAATAGCGGGGGTCCCACCGGGGAGCTGTTTTTT. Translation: CASNSGGPTGELFF.

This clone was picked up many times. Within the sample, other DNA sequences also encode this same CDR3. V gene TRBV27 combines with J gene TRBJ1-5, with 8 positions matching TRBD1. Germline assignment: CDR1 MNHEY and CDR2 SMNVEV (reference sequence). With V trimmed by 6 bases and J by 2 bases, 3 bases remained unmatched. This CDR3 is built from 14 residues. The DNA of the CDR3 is TGTGCCAGCAGCCTGGGACAGGGCAATCAGCCCCAGCATTTT. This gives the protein CASSLGQGNQPQHF.

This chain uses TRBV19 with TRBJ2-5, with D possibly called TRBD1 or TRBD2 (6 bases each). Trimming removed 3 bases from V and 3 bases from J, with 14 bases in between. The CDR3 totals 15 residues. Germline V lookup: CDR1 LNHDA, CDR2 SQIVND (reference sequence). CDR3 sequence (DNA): TGTGCCAGTAGTATCGGGGGCACCTTAAAAGAGACCCAGTACTTC. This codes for CASSIGGTLKETQYF. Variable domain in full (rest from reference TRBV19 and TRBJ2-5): DGGITQSPKYLFRKEGQNVTLSCEQNLNHDAMYWYRQDPGQGLRLIYYSQIVNDFQKGDIAEGYSVSREKKESFPLTVTSAQKNPTAFYLCASSIGGTLKETQYFGPGTRLLVL.

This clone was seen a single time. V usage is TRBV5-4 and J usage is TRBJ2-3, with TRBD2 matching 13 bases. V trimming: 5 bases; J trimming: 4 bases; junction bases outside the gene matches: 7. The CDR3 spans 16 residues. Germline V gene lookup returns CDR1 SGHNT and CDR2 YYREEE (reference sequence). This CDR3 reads CASSRTGLAGSDTQYF. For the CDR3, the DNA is TGTGCCAGCAGTCGTACGGGACTAGCGGGATCAGATACGCAGTATTTT.

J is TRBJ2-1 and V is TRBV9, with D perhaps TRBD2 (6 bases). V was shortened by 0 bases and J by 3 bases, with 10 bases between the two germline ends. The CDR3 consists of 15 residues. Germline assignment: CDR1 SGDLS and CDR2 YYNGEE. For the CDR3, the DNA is TGTGCCAGCAGCGTAGAAGCGGGCCTCTACAATGAGCAGTTCTTC. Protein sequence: CASSVEAGLYNEQFF.

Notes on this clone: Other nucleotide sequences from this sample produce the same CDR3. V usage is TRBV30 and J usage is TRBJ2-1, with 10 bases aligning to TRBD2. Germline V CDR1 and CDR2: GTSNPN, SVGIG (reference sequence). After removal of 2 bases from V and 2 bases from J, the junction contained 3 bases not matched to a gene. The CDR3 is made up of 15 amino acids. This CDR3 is CAWSSSGRAYNEQFF. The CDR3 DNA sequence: TGTGCCTGGAGTTCAAGCGGGAGGGCCTACAATGAGCAGTTCTTC.

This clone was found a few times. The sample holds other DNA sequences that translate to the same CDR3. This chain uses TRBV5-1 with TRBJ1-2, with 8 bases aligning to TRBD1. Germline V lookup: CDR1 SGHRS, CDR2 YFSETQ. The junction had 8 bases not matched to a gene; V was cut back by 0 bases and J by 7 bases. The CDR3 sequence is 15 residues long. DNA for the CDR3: TGCGCCAGCAGCTTGGGAGGACAGGGCGCGGGTGGCTACACCTTC. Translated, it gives CASSLGGQGAGGYTF.

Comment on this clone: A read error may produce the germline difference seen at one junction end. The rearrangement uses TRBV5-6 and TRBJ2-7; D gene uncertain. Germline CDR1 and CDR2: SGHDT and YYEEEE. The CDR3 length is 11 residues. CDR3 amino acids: CASSFQGPEDF. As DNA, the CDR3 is TGTGCCAGCAGCTTCCAAGGCCCGGAAGACTTC.

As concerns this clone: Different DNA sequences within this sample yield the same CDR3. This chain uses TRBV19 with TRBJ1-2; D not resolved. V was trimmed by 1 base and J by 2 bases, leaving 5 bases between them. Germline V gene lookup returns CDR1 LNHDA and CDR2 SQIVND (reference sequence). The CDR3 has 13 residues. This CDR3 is CASSIGGNYGYTF. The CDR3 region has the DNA TGTGCCAGTAGTATAGGTGGAAACTATGGCTACACCTTC.

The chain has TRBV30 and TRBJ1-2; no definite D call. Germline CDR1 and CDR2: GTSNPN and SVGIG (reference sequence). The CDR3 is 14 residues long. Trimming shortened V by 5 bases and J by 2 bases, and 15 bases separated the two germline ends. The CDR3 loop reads CAWGTWTENYGYTF. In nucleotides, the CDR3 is TGTGCCTGGGGTACATGGACCGAGAACTATGGCTACACCTTC.

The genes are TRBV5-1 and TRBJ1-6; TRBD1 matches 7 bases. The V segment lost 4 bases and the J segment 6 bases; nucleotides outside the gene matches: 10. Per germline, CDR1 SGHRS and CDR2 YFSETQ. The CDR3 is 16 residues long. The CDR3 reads CASSTDRVPGNSPLHF. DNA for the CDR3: TGCGCCAGCAGCACCGACAGGGTACCCGGTAATTCACCCCTCCACTTT. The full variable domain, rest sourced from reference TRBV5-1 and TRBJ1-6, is KAGVTQTPRYLIKTRGQQVTLSCSPISGHRSVSWYQQTPGQGLQFLFEYFSETQRNKGNFPGRFSGRQFSNSRSEMNVSTLELGDSALYLCASSTDRVPGNSPLHFGNGTRLTVT.

This CDR3 reads CASSKLGTAGQPQHF. CDR3 DNA: TGTGCCAGTAGTAAGCTAGGGACAGCTGGTCAGCCCCAGCATTTT. The chain is built from TRBV19 and TRBJ1-5; 7 nucleotides agree with TRBD1. The trim removed 4 bases at V and 6 bases at J, leaving 9 bases unmatched. Germline values: CDR1 LNHDA, CDR2 SQIVND (reference sequence). This CDR3 has 15 residues.

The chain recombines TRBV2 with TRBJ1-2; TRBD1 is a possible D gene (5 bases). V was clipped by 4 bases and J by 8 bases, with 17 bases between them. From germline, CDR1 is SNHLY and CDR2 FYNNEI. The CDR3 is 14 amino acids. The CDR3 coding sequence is TGTGCCAGCAGTGCAGGAGGAGGGGTTGTGGGCTACACCTTC. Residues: CASSAGGGVVGYTF. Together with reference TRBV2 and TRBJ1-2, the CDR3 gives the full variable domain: EPEVTQTPSHQVTQMGQEVILRCVPISNHLYFYWYRQILGQKVEFLVSFYNNEISEKSEIFDDQFSVERPDGSNFTLKIRSTKLEDSAMYFCASSAGGGVVGYTFGSGTRLTVV.

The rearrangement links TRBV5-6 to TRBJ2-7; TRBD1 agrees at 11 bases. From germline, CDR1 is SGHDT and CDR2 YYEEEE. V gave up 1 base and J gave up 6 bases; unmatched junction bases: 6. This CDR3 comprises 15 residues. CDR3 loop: CASSLRTGGAGEQYF. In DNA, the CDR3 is TGTGCCAGCAGCTTGAGGACAGGGGGCGCGGGCGAGCAGTACTTC.

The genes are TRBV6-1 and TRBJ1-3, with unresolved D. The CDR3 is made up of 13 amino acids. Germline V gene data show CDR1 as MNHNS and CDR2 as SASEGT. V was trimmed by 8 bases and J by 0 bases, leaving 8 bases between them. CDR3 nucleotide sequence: TGTGCCAGCGGGGAAAGCTCTGGAAACACCATATATTTT. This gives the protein CASGESSGNTIYF.

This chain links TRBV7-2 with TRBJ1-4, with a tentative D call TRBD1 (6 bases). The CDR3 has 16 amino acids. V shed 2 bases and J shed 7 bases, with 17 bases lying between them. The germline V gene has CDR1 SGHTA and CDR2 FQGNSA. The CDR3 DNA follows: TGTGCCAGCAGCTTATTCTCGGGACACCAGAGTGAAAAACTGTTTTTT. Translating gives CASSLFSGHQSEKLFF.

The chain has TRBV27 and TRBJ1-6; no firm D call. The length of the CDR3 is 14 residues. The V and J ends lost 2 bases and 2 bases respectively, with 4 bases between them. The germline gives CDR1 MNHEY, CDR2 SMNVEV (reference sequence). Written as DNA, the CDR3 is TGTGCCAGCAGTTTAGATGCCTATAATTCACCCCTCCACTTT. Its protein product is CASSLDAYNSPLHF.

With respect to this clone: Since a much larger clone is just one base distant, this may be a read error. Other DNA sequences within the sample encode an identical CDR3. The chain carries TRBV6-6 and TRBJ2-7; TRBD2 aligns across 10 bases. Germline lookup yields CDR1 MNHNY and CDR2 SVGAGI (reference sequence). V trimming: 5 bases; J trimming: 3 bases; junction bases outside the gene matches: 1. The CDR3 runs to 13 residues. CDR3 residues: CASSRTSGYEQYF. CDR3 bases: TGTGCCAGCAGTCGGACTAGCGGCTACGAGCAGTACTTC.

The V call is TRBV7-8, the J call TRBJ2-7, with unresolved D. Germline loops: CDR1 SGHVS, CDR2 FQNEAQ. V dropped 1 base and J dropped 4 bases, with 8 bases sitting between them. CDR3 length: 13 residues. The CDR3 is CASSLGPNYEQYF. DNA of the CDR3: TGTGCCAGCAGCTTAGGCCCGAATTACGAGCAGTACTTC.

CDR3 DNA: TGTGCCACCAGCAGAGATCGGGTCGGGGAGCAGTTCTTC. Its translation is CATSRDRVGEQFF. V is TRBV15 and J is TRBJ2-1; D call uncertain. Trimming cost V 0 bases and J 10 bases, with 10 bases left between them. The CDR3 is 13 residues long. Germline V gives CDR1 LNHNV, CDR2 YYDKDF (reference sequence).

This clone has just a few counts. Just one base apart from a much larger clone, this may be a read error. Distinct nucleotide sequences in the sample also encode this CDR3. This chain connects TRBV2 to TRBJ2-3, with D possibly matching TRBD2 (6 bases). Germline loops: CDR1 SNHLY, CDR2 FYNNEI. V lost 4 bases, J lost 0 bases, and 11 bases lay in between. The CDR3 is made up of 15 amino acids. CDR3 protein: CASSANSGSTDTQYF. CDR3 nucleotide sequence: TGTGCCAGCAGTGCGAATAGCGGTAGCACAGATACGCAGTATTTT.

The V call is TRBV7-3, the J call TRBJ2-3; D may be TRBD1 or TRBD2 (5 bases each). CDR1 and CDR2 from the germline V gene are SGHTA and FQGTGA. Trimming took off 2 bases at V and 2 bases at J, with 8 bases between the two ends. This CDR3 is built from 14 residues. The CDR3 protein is CASSLGDDTDTQYF. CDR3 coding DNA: TGTGCCAGCAGCTTAGGGGACGACACAGATACGCAGTATTTT.

The CDR3 reads CASSSGPDTQYF. In DNA form, the CDR3 reads TGTGCCAGCTCATCAGGGCCAGATACGCAGTATTTT. The chain couples TRBV18 to TRBJ2-3; TRBD1 is a possible D gene (5 bases). Trimming left V 5 bases short and J 4 bases short, with 7 bases between. The CDR3 loop spans 12 amino acids. Germline CDR1 is KGHSH and CDR2 is LQKENI.

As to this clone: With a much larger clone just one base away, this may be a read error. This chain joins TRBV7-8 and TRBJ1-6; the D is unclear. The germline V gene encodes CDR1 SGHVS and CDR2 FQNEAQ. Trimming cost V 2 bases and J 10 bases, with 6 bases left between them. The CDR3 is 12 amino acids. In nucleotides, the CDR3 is TGTGCCAGCAGCTTAAGTGGCTCACCCCTCCACTTT. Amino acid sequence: CASSLSGSPLHF.

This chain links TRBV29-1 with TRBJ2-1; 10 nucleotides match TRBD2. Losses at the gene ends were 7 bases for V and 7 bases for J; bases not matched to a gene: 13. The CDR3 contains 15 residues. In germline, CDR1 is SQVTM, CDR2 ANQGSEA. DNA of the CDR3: TGCAGCGCCCTTTCCGGGCTAGCGGGGGAGAATGAGCAGTTCTTC. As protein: CSALSGLAGENEQFF.